This paragraph reports one T cell receptor (beta chain). Antigen unknown. The data were taken from a study of cytomegalovirus exposure and HLA in healthy donors. Study findings and constraints: Later work showed greater clonal expansion in HLA-associated TCR beta chains than in equally common others. Across donors, presence/absence analyses took sequencing depth to be roughly uniform. About 87% or about 30% of the time was how often most TCR beta V segments were productive, according to an earlier analysis. The study labeled 150 to 200 TCR beta chains cytomegalovirus-associated.

The ends lost 0 bases at V and 7 bases at J; junction bases unmatched: 8. Germline V CDR1 and CDR2: SEHNR, FQNEAQ (reference sequence). The length of the CDR3 is 16 residues. 60 Vbeta and 13 Jbeta primers were used in PCR. TCRdb keeps only in-frame clones here, not all; method: immunoSEQ multiplex PCR. The table lists approximately 180,000 clones, 65% to 85% of them singletons. The sequenced sample consisted of PBMCs. The source of this sequence is a man aged 18 to 29 in good health and CMV-seronegative. The genes are TRBV7-9 and TRBJ1-5; TRBD1 matches 8 bases. The CDR3, as DNA: TGTGCCAGCAGCTTAGCAAGGACAGGGCTCGACCAGCCCCAGCATTTT. It is translated as CASSLARTGLDQPQHF.